Included here is one TCR beta chain sequence, with context. Its antigen is currently unknown. This specimen belongs to a study of cytomegalovirus exposure and HLA in healthy donors. Study-level points and caveats: Listed as cytomegalovirus-associated were more than 150 TCR beta chains.

Assay used: immunoSEQ multiplex PCR; TCRdb lists only in-frame clones, some missing. The sample lists 130,000 to 150,000 clones; about 88% were seen once. The germline gives CDR1 ENHRY, CDR2 SYGVKD. V lost 4 bases and J lost 2, with 5 bases in between. This CDR3 is 12 amino acids long. This TCR derives from a woman between 18 and 29 years old in good health and CMV-seropositive. Sequenced: PBMCs. V gene TRBV10-3 combines with J gene TRBJ1-2, with D possibly being TRBD1 (5 bases). CDR3 sequence: CAISGQNYGYTF. CDR3 DNA: TGTGCCATCAGTGGACAGAACTATGGCTACACCTTC.